Following are 8 T cell receptor beta chains from one sample sequenced in a study of blood T cells in healthy people across ages. A J-beta primer mix and a sample-barcoded 5' primer were used in a second PCR of roughly 7 to 12 cycles. TCRdb recomputed calls from the 5' RACE reads with MiXCR, one row per CDR3 protein. The sample comprises approximately 1.5 million distinct CDR3 sequences, 30% to 35% of which are singletons, and around 10% rests with the top ten. Sequencing input: blood. The receptors shown here come from a woman aged 25-40 years in good health.

At least ten counts were recorded for this clonotype. V usage is TRBV28 and J usage is TRBJ2-1, with a tentative D call TRBD2 (5 bases). Looked up from germline, CDR1 is MDHEN and CDR2 is SYDVKM. The V and J ends lost 6 bases and 4 bases respectively, with 16 bases between them. This CDR3 has 15 amino acids. CDR3 coding DNA: TGTGCCAGCAGCTTTGGCGGGTCGGCTTACAATGAGCAGTTCTTC. Translation: CASSFGGSAYNEQFF.

The gene calls are TRBV12-3 or TRBV12-4 and TRBJ1-1, with 7 bases fitting TRBD1. Trimming cost V 5 bases and J 3 bases; bases outside gene matches: 9. The CDR3 sequence is 15 residues long. The CDR3 nucleotides read TGTGCCAGCAGTCTACAGGGGAATTGGGACACTGAAGCTTTCTTT. Its protein is CASSLQGNWDTEAFF.

This clonotype has a handful of counts. The chain carries TRBV29-1 and TRBJ2-1, with 10 nucleotides matching TRBD2. Germline lookup yields CDR1 SQVTM and CDR2 ANQGSEA. The CDR3 extends over 13 amino acids. V shed 3 bases and J 12 bases; nucleotides not matched to a gene: 8. Here the CDR3 DNA reads TGCAGCGTTGAGGGCCTAGCGGGAGAACTGCAGTTCTTC. It codes for CSVEGLAGELQFF.

Remarks on this clonotype: Relative to the germline gene, one junction end is altered; a read error may explain this. V gene TRBV7-3 combines with J gene TRBJ2-5; D unresolved. The CDR3 is 16 residues long. Germline CDR1 is SGHTA and CDR2 is FQGTGA. The CDR3 spells CARSLMPTPSGETQYF. CDR3 nucleotides: TGTGCCCGCAGCTTGATGCCGACTCCGTCAGGAGAGACCCAGTACTTC.

In its sample, this clonotype was seen a few times. Relative to the germline gene, one junction end is altered; a read error may explain this. This rearrangement joins TRBV11-2 to TRBJ1-5; weak D call: TRBD1 (5 bases). The CDR3 consists of 15 residues. The V gene's germline CDR1 is SGHAT and CDR2 FQNNGV. CDR3 bases: TGTGCCAGCAGCGACGGACAAAGGAACAATCGGCCCCAGCATTTT. Translating gives CASSDGQRNNRPQHF. The whole variable domain, filled in from reference TRBV11-2 and TRBJ1-5, reads EAGVAQSPRYKIIEKRQSVAFWCNPISGHATLYWYQQILGQGPKLLIQFQNNGVVDDSQLPKDRFSAERLKGVDSTLKIQPAKLEDSAVYLCASSDGQRNNRPQHFGDGTRLSIL.

Only one count was recorded for this clonotype. The CDR3: CASSLAPARGNEKLFF. CDR3 nucleotide sequence: TGTGCCAGCAGTTTAGCCCCAGCAAGGGGGAATGAAAAACTGTTTTTT. The chain recombines TRBV12-3 or TRBV12-4 with TRBJ1-4; D perhaps matches TRBD1 (6 bases). V shed 0 bases and J shed 5 bases, with 13 bases lying between them. The CDR3 covers 16 residues.

The rearrangement joins TRBV4-1 to TRBJ1-4; 8 bases align to TRBD1. V lost 4 bases and J lost 6; bases outside the gene matches: 7. The CDR3 consists of 15 residues. Looked up from germline, CDR1 is MGHRA and CDR2 is YSYEKL. CDR3 DNA sequence: TGCGCCAGCAGCCGACGACAGGGGCTAGATGAAAAACTGTTTTTT. Its translation: CASSRRQGLDEKLFF.

J is TRBJ1-4 and V is TRBV11-2; D is uncertain. Germline V gene data show CDR1 as SGHAT and CDR2 as FQNNGV. V dropped 0 bases and J dropped 7 bases, with 9 bases sitting between them. The CDR3 runs 14 residues. In DNA, the CDR3 is TGTGCCAGCAGCTTAGATCGACCCGGTGAAAAACTGTTTTTT. The encoded protein is CASSLDRPGEKLFF. Combining the CDR3 with reference TRBV11-2 and TRBJ1-4 gives the whole variable domain EAGVAQSPRYKIIEKRQSVAFWCNPISGHATLYWYQQILGQGPKLLIQFQNNGVVDDSQLPKDRFSAERLKGVDSTLKIQPAKLEDSAVYLCASSLDRPGEKLFFGSGTQLSVL.